This TCR beta chain was obtained from a study of shared clonotypes between healthy human individuals. This clone was recorded at least ten times. Germline V gene lookup returns CDR1 SGHNT and CDR2 YYREEE (reference sequence). With 0 bases removed from V and 4 bases from J, the gap between germline ends came to 16 bases. This CDR3 region has 16 residues. The assay ran at deep level. Splitting of each subset's genomic DNA was done evenly across several immunoSEQ plates. Measured with immunoSEQ multiplex PCR; TCRdb has only the in-frame clones, and not every one. The sample records roughly 96,000 clones, approximately 51% being singletons.

V is TRBV5-4 and J is TRBJ1-2; D gene unclear. What was sequenced was PBMCs. The receptor was isolated from a middle-aged woman in good health. Some clones in this sample may be carry-over from other donors' samples. CDR3 amino acids: CASSLESPSRSYGYTF. The DNA of the CDR3 is TGTGCCAGCAGCTTGGAGTCACCTTCTAGGAGCTATGGCTACACCTTC.